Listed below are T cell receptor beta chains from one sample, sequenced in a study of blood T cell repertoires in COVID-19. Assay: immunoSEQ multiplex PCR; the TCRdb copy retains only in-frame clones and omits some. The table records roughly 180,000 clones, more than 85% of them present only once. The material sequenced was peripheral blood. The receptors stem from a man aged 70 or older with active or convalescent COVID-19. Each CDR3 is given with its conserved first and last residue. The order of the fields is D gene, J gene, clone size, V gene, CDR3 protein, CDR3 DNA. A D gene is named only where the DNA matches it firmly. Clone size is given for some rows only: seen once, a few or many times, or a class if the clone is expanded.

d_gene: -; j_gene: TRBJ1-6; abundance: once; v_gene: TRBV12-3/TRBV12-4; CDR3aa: CASSTIDNSPLHF; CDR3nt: TGTGCCAGCAGTACAATTGATAATTCACCCCTCCACTTT
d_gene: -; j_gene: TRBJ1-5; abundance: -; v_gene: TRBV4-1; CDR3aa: CASSQGQGGQPQHF; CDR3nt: TGCGCCAGCAGCCAAGGGCAGGGTGGTCAGCCCCAGCATTTT
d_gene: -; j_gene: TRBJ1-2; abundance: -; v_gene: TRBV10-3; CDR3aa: CAISETGDYGYTF; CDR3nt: TGTGCCATCAGTGAGACAGGCGACTATGGCTACACCTTC
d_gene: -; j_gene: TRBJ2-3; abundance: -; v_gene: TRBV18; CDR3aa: CASSPPSGVDTQYF; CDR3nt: TGTGCCAGCTCACCACCGTCAGGGGTGGATACGCAGTATTTT
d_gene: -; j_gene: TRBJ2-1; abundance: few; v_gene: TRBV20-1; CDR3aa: CSASNGGTPRNEQFF; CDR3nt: TGCAGTGCTAGTAATGGCGGCACCCCGAGGAATGAGCAGTTCTTC
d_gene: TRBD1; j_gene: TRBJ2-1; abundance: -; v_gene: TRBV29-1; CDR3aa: CSSRTGHNEQFF; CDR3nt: TGCAGCTCCCGGACAGGACACAATGAGCAGTTCTTC
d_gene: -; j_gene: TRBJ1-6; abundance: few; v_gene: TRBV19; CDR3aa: CASSATGDSPLHF; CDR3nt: TGTGCCAGTAGTGCTACAGGCGATTCACCCCTCCACTTT
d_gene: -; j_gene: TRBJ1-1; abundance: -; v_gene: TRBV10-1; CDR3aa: CASSESTGRVTEAFF; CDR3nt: TGCGCCAGCAGTGAGTCGACAGGCCGGGTAACGGAAGCTTTCTTT
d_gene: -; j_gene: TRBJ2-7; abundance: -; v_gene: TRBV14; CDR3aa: CASSQVVGPIGEQYF; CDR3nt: TGTGCCAGCAGCCAAGTAGTGGGGCCTATCGGCGAGCAGTACTTC
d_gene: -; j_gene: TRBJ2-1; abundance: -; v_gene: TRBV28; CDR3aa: CASSRPGLTYNEQFF; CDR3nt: TGTGCCAGCAGTCGGCCGGGACTCACCTACAATGAGCAGTTCTTC
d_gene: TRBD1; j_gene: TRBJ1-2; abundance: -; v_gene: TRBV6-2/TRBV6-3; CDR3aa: CASSHHSGPGGYGYTF; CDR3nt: TGTGCCAGCAGTCACCATTCGGGACCAGGGGGCTATGGCTACACCTTC
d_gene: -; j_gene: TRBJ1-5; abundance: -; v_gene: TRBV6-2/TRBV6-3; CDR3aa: CASSPAENHSNQPQHF; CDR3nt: TGTGCCAGCAGTCCCGCGGAAAATCATAGCAATCAGCCCCAGCATTTT
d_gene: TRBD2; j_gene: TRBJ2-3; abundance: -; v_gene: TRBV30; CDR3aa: CAWWRGGGDTQYF; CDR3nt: TGTGCCTGGTGGCGGGGGGGCGGTGATACGCAGTATTTT
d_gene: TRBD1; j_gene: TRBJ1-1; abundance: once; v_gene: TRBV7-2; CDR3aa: CASSPWTGRTEAFF; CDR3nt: TGTGCCAGCAGCCCCTGGACAGGGAGGACTGAAGCTTTCTTT
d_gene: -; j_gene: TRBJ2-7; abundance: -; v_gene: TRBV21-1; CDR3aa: CASSKGVRTANSYEQYF; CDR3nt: TGTGCCAGCAGCAAAGGGGTGAGGACAGCCAACTCCTACGAGCAGTACTTC
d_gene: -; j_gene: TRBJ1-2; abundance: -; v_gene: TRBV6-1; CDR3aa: CASSEVGRAGLKYGYTF; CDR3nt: TGTGCCAGCAGTGAAGTGGGCCGGGCGGGCTTGAAGTATGGCTACACCTTC
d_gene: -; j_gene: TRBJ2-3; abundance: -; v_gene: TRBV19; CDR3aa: CASSLGGGPDTQYF; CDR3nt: TGTGCCAGTTCCCTGGGGGGGGGCCCAGATACGCAGTATTTT
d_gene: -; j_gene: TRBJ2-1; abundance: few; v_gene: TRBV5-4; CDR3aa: CASSVAEDYNEQFF; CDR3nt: TGTGCCAGCTCGGTGGCGGAGGATTACAATGAGCAGTTCTTC
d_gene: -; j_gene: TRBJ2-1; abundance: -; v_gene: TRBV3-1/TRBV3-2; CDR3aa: CASSHPPIHEQFF; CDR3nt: TGTGCCAGCAGCCACCCCCCAATCCATGAGCAGTTCTTC
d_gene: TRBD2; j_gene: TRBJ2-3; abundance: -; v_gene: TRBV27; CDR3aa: CASNRIAGLTDTQYF; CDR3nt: TGTGCCAGCAACCGTATAGCGGGGCTCACAGATACGCAGTATTTT
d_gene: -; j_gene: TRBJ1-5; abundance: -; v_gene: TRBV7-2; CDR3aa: CASRPPGPDHRPQHF; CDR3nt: TGTGCCAGCAGGCCCCCGGGTCCAGATCATCGGCCCCAGCATTTT
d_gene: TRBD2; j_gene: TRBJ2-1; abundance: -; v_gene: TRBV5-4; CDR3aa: CASSLGGRGYNEQFF; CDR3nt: TGTGCCAGCAGCTTGGGCGGGAGAGGGTACAATGAGCAGTTCTTC
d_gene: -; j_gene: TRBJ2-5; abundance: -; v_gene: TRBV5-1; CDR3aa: CASSLSGGAGETQYF; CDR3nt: TGCGCCAGCAGCTTGAGTGGGGGGGCAGGAGAGACCCAGTACTTC
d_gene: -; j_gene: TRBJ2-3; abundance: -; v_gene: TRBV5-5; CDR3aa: CASSLGSSDTQYF; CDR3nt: TGTGCCAGCAGCTTGGGGAGTTCAGATACGCAGTATTTT
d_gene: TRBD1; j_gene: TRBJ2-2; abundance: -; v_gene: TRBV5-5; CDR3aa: CASSLAQGAAGELFF; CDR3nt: TGTGCCAGCAGCTTGGCTCAGGGGGCTGCCGGGGAGCTGTTTTTT
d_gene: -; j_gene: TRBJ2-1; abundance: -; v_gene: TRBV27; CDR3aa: CASSALGAGPYNEQFF; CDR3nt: TGTGCCAGCAGTGCTCTTGGGGCTGGACCCTACAATGAGCAGTTCTTC
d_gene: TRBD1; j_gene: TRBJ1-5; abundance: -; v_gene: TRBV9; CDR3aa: CASSAGTGNNQPQHF; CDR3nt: TGTGCCAGCAGCGCCGGGACAGGGAACAATCAGCCCCAGCATTTT
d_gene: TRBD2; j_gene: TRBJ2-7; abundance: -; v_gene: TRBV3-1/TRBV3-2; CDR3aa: CASSRPGAGGNEQYF; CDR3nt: TGTGCCAGCAGCCGCCCCGGAGCGGGGGGAAACGAGCAGTACTTC
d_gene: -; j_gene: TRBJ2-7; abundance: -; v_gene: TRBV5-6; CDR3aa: CASSLPGTYEQYF; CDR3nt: TGTGCCAGCAGCTTGCCGGGAACCTACGAGCAGTACTTC
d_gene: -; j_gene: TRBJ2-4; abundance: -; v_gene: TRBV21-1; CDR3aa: CASSKGGRTDKNIQYF; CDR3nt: TGTGCCAGCAGCAAAGGAGGGCGGACGGATAAAAACATTCAGTACTTC
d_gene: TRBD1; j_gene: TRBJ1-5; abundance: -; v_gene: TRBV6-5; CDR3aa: CASSPTGGGNQPQHF; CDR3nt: TGTGCCAGCAGCCCCACAGGGGGCGGGAATCAGCCCCAGCATTTT
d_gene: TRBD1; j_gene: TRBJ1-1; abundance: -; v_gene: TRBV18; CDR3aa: CASSPSGTGGSAFF; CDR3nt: TGTGCCAGCTCACCATCCGGGACAGGGGGGTCGGCTTTCTTT
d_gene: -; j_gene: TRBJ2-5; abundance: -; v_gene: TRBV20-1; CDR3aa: CSASPQETQYF; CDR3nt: TGCAGTGCTAGTCCTCAAGAGACCCAGTACTTC
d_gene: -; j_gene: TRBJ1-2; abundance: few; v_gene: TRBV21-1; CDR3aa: CASSNPGRSNYGYTF; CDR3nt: TGTGCCAGCAGCAACCCAGGGAGGTCTAACTATGGCTACACCTTC
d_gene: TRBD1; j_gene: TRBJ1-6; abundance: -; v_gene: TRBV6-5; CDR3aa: CASRRTGGTSPLHF; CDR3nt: TGTGCCAGCAGAAGGACAGGGGGCACTTCACCCCTCCACTTT
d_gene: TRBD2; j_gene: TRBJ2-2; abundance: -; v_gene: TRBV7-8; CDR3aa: CASSLLRGSGAGELFF; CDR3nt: TGTGCCAGCAGCTTATTGCGGGGGAGTGGCGCCGGGGAGCTGTTTTTT
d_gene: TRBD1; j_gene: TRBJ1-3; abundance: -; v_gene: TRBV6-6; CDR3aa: CASSSLGTDSGNTIYF; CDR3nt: TGTGCCAGCAGTTCGCTTGGGACAGACTCTGGAAACACCATATATTTT
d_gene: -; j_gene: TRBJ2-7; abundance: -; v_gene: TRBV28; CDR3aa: CASSLPTASVGSYEQYF; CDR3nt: TGTGCCAGCAGTCTTCCCACTGCTAGCGTGGGGAGCTACGAGCAGTACTTC
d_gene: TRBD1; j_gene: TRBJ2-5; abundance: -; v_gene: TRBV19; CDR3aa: CASTEGLGQYQETQYF; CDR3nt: TGTGCCAGTACCGAGGGTCTGGGACAGTACCAAGAGACCCAGTACTTC
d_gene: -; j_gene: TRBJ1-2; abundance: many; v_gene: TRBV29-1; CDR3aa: CSVRRGTGYTF; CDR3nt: TGCAGCGTTAGGAGGGGAACTGGCTACACCTTC
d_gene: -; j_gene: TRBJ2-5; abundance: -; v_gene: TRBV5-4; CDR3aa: CASSLASIGVTGETQYF; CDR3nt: TGTGCCAGCAGCTTGGCCTCGATAGGGGTAACGGGAGAGACCCAGTACTTC
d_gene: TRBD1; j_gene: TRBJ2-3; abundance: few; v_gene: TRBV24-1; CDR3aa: CATSDSWTGITDTQYF; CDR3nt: TGTGCCACCAGTGATTCCTGGACAGGGATCACAGATACGCAGTATTTT
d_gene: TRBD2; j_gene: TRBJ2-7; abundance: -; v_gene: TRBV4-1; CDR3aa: CASSQDLGLVPVEQYF; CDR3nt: TGCGCCAGCAGCCAAGATTTGGGACTAGTTCCTGTCGAGCAGTACTTC
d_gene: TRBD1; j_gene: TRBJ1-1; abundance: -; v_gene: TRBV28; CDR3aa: CASIGRGRVTEAFF; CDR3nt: TGTGCCAGCATTGGCAGGGGGCGCGTCACTGAAGCTTTCTTT
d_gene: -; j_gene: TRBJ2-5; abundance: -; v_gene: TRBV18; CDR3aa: CASLGQPRETQYF; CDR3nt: TGTGCCAGCTTAGGACAGCCCCGGGAGACCCAGTACTTC
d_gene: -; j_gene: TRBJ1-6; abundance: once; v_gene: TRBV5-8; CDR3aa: CASRGAGGNSPLHF; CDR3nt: TGTGCCAGCAGAGGGGCAGGTGGTAATTCACCCCTCCACTTT
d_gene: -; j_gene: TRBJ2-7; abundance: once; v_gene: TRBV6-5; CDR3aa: CASSYSGRTYEQYF; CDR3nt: TGTGCCAGCAGTTACTCCGGGAGAACCTACGAGCAGTACTTC
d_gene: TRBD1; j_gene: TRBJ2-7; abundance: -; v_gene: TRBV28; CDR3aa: CASRQRHRGAYEQYF; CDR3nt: TGTGCCAGCAGACAACGACACAGGGGGGCCTACGAGCAGTACTTC
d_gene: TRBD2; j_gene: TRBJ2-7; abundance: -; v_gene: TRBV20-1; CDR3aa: CSASRLAVYEQYF; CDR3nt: TGCAGTGCTAGTAGACTAGCGGTCTACGAGCAGTACTTC
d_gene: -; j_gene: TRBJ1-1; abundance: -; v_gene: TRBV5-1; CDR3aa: CASSWRGGGNTEAFF; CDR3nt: TGCGCCAGCAGCTGGAGGGGGGGAGGCAACACTGAAGCTTTCTTT
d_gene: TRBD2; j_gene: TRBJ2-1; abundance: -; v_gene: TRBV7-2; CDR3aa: CASSQSGGAYNEQFF; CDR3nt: TGTGCCAGCAGCCAAAGCGGGGGTGCCTACAATGAGCAGTTCTTC
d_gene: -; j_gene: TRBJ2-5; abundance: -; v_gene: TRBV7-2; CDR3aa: CASSLGGVGQETQYF; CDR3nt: TGTGCCAGCAGCTTAGGGGGGGTTGGCCAAGAGACCCAGTACTTC
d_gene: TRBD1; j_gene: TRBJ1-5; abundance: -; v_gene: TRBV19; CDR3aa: CASSSATGGDSNQPQHF; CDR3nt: TGTGCCAGTAGTTCTGCCACAGGGGGCGATAGCAATCAGCCCCAGCATTTT
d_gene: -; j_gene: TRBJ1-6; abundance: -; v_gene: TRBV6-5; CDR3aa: CASSYSRSPNSPLHF; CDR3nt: TGTGCCAGCAGTTACTCGAGATCGCCTAATTCACCCCTCCACTTT